A selection of T cell receptor beta chains follows, all from one sample in a study of T cells in narcolepsy. Libraries were prepared by immunoSEQ multiplex PCR; TCRdb keeps only in-frame clonotypes and omits some of them. The sample lists 34,000 or so clones, roughly 80% occurring once. Sequencing was carried out using memory (CD45RA-) CD4+ T cells from blood. The source is a human donor in good health. Each CDR3 is given with its conserved first and last residue. Each record gives: CDR3 protein, CDR3 DNA, V gene, CDR3 length, J gene, clone size, D gene. A D gene is named only where the DNA matches it firmly. Only some rows state a clone size, as once, few, many or a class for expanded clones.

cdr3_aa: CASSLEGNYNEQFF
cdr3_nt: TGCGCCAGCAGCCTGGAGGGCAACTACAATGAGCAGTTCTTC
v_call: TRBV5-1
cdr3_length: 14
j_call: TRBJ2-1
clone_size: -
d_call: -

cdr3_aa: CASSYSTPPYEQYF
cdr3_nt: TGTGCCAGCAGTTACTCGACACCGCCTTACGAGCAGTACTTC
v_call: TRBV6-6
cdr3_length: 14
j_call: TRBJ2-7
clone_size: -
d_call: -

cdr3_aa: CASSRDSLGEQFF
cdr3_nt: TGTGCCAGCAGCCGGGACAGCCTTGGAGAGCAGTTCTTC
v_call: TRBV7-9
cdr3_length: 13
j_call: TRBJ2-1
clone_size: -
d_call: TRBD1

cdr3_aa: CASSSSGRGNNEQFF
cdr3_nt: TGCGCCAGCAGCTCAAGCGGGAGAGGGAACAATGAGCAGTTCTTC
v_call: TRBV5-1
cdr3_length: 15
j_call: TRBJ2-1
clone_size: -
d_call: TRBD2

cdr3_aa: CASSQTGPDDEKLFF
cdr3_nt: TGCGCCAGCAGCCAAACAGGGCCCGATGATGAAAAACTATTTTTT
v_call: TRBV5-1
cdr3_length: 15
j_call: TRBJ1-4
clone_size: -
d_call: -

cdr3_aa: CASSYSVAALRYEQYF
cdr3_nt: TGTGCCAGCAGTTACTCGGTGGCAGCTCTACGATACGAGCAGTACTTC
v_call: TRBV6-5
cdr3_length: 16
j_call: TRBJ2-7
clone_size: few
d_call: -

cdr3_aa: CASNEGRSTDTQYF
cdr3_nt: TGTGCCAGCAATGAGGGACGGAGCACAGATACGCAGTATTTT
v_call: TRBV6-6
cdr3_length: 14
j_call: TRBJ2-3
clone_size: -
d_call: -

cdr3_aa: CASSPSGSLAETQYF
cdr3_nt: TGTGCCAGCAGCCCGTCTGGGAGCCTAGCTGAGACCCAGTACTTC
v_call: TRBV4-2
cdr3_length: 15
j_call: TRBJ2-5
clone_size: -
d_call: -

cdr3_aa: CSASRTGELFF
cdr3_nt: TGCAGTGCTAGCCGGACCGGGGAGCTGTTTTTT
v_call: TRBV20-1
cdr3_length: 11
j_call: TRBJ2-2
clone_size: -
d_call: -

cdr3_aa: CASSREGTSTDTQYF
cdr3_nt: TGTGCCAGCAGCCGGGAGGGGACTAGCACAGATACGCAGTATTTT
v_call: TRBV5-8
cdr3_length: 15
j_call: TRBJ2-3
clone_size: few
d_call: TRBD2

cdr3_aa: CASSKDYVLYEQYF
cdr3_nt: TGCGCCAGCAGCAAGGACTACGTCCTCTACGAGCAGTACTTC
v_call: TRBV5-1
cdr3_length: 14
j_call: TRBJ2-7
clone_size: -
d_call: -

cdr3_aa: CASSQGTSGAFRTQYF
cdr3_nt: TGCGCCAGCAGCCAAGGTACTAGCGGGGCTTTTCGGACCCAGTACTTC
v_call: TRBV4-1
cdr3_length: 16
j_call: TRBJ2-5
clone_size: -
d_call: TRBD2

cdr3_aa: CASSDRTNSPLHF
cdr3_nt: TGTGCCAGCAGTGACAGAACTAATTCACCCCTCCACTTT
v_call: TRBV25-1
cdr3_length: 13
j_call: TRBJ1-6
clone_size: -
d_call: -

cdr3_aa: CASSRTSEYEQYF
cdr3_nt: TGTGCCAGCAGTCGGACTAGCGAGTACGAGCAGTACTTC
v_call: TRBV6-6
cdr3_length: 13
j_call: TRBJ2-7
clone_size: few
d_call: TRBD2

cdr3_aa: CASSLGSSGSQEQFF
cdr3_nt: TGTGCCAGCAGCTTAGGCTCGAGCGGGAGCCAAGAGCAGTTCTTC
v_call: TRBV7-6
cdr3_length: 15
j_call: TRBJ2-1
clone_size: -
d_call: TRBD2

cdr3_aa: CAWRFGVGVGELFF
cdr3_nt: TGTGCCTGGAGGTTTGGTGTGGGAGTCGGGGAGCTGTTTTTT
v_call: TRBV30
cdr3_length: 14
j_call: TRBJ2-2
clone_size: -
d_call: -

cdr3_aa: CASSEAMKITNEQFF
cdr3_nt: TGTGCCAGCAGTGAGGCCATGAAAATAACCAATGAGCAGTTCTTC
v_call: TRBV25-1
cdr3_length: 15
j_call: TRBJ2-1
clone_size: -
d_call: -

cdr3_aa: CASGLQAATNEKLFF
cdr3_nt: TGTGCCAGCGGTTTACAGGCAGCAACTAATGAAAAACTGTTTTTT
v_call: TRBV6-5
cdr3_length: 15
j_call: TRBJ1-4
clone_size: -
d_call: -

cdr3_aa: CASSPPGSSSYEQYF
cdr3_nt: TGTGCCAGCAGCCCTCCGGGGTCGAGCTCCTACGAGCAGTACTTC
v_call: TRBV6-5
cdr3_length: 15
j_call: TRBJ2-7
clone_size: -
d_call: -

cdr3_aa: CASSQASRYEQYF
cdr3_nt: TGTGCCAGCAGCCAAGCCAGCCGCTACGAGCAGTACTTC
v_call: TRBV14
cdr3_length: 13
j_call: TRBJ2-7
clone_size: -
d_call: -

cdr3_aa: CASKGETEAFF
cdr3_nt: TGCGCCAGCAAAGGGGAAACTGAAGCTTTCTTT
v_call: TRBV5-1
cdr3_length: 11
j_call: TRBJ1-1
clone_size: -
d_call: -

cdr3_aa: CASSPGRGWQPQHF
cdr3_nt: TGTGCCAGCTCACCAGGCAGGGGGTGGCAGCCCCAGCATTTT
v_call: TRBV18
cdr3_length: 14
j_call: TRBJ1-5
clone_size: -
d_call: TRBD1

cdr3_aa: CASSPGLVAPYEQYF
cdr3_nt: TGTGCCAGCTCACCAGGGTTGGTGGCCCCCTACGAGCAGTACTTC
v_call: TRBV18
cdr3_length: 15
j_call: TRBJ2-7
clone_size: once
d_call: -

cdr3_aa: CASSAFPGRKAFF
cdr3_nt: TGTGCCAGCAGCGCATTCCCCGGGAGAAAAGCTTTCTTT
v_call: TRBV9
cdr3_length: 13
j_call: TRBJ1-1
clone_size: -
d_call: -

cdr3_aa: CASSKQGTNEKLFF
cdr3_nt: TGTGCCAGCAGCAAACAGGGTACTAATGAAAAACTGTTTTTT
v_call: TRBV9
cdr3_length: 14
j_call: TRBJ1-4
clone_size: few
d_call: -

cdr3_aa: CASRGGQYNEQFF
cdr3_nt: TGTGCCAGCAGAGGGGGACAGTACAATGAGCAGTTCTTC
v_call: TRBV2
cdr3_length: 13
j_call: TRBJ2-1
clone_size: -
d_call: TRBD1

cdr3_aa: CASSLLAGCPYEQYF
cdr3_nt: TGTGCCAGCAGCTTATTAGCGGGTTGCCCCTACGAGCAGTACTTC
v_call: TRBV7-3
cdr3_length: 15
j_call: TRBJ2-7
clone_size: -
d_call: TRBD2

cdr3_aa: CASRGDEKSSYEQYF
cdr3_nt: TGTGCAAGTCGAGGGGACGAGAAGAGTTCCTACGAGCAGTACTTC
v_call: TRBV12-2
cdr3_length: 15
j_call: TRBJ2-7
clone_size: -
d_call: -

cdr3_aa: CATRYDVVSNQPQHF
cdr3_nt: TGTGCCACCCGATATGACGTTGTTAGCAATCAGCCCCAGCATTTT
v_call: TRBV15
cdr3_length: 15
j_call: TRBJ1-5
clone_size: -
d_call: -

cdr3_aa: CASYPGTSEDTQYF
cdr3_nt: TGTGCCAGTTATCCCGGGACTAGCGAAGATACGCAGTATTTT
v_call: TRBV7-9
cdr3_length: 14
j_call: TRBJ2-3
clone_size: -
d_call: TRBD2

cdr3_aa: CASSLSGTITQYF
cdr3_nt: TGTGCCAGCAGCCTCAGCGGTACTATTACGCAGTATTTT
v_call: TRBV4-2
cdr3_length: 13
j_call: TRBJ2-3
clone_size: -
d_call: -

cdr3_aa: CASSSGTGRREQFF
cdr3_nt: TGTGCCAGCAGTTCGGGGACAGGGAGGCGGGAGCAGTTCTTC
v_call: TRBV13
cdr3_length: 14
j_call: TRBJ2-1
clone_size: -
d_call: TRBD1

cdr3_aa: CASSLEGGIRNNEQFF
cdr3_nt: TGCGCCAGCAGCTTGGAAGGCGGGATCAGGAACAATGAGCAGTTCTTC
v_call: TRBV5-1
cdr3_length: 16
j_call: TRBJ2-1
clone_size: once
d_call: -

cdr3_aa: CASSVRAGGSQDTQYF
cdr3_nt: TGTGCCAGCAGTGTAAGAGCGGGAGGGTCCCAAGATACGCAGTATTTT
v_call: TRBV2
cdr3_length: 16
j_call: TRBJ2-3
clone_size: -
d_call: TRBD2

cdr3_aa: CASSETAGAVTDTQYF
cdr3_nt: TGCGCCAGCAGTGAGACAGCGGGGGCCGTAACAGATACGCAGTATTTT
v_call: TRBV10-2
cdr3_length: 16
j_call: TRBJ2-3
clone_size: once
d_call: TRBD2

cdr3_aa: CASSRGQRPYNEQLF
cdr3_nt: TGTGCCAGCAGCCGCGGACAACGTCCATACAATGAGCAGCTCTTC
v_call: TRBV14
cdr3_length: 15
j_call: TRBJ2-1
clone_size: once
d_call: -

cdr3_aa: CASSEQGAQEQYF
cdr3_nt: TGCGCCAGCAGCGAACAGGGGGCCCAGGAGCAGTACTTC
v_call: TRBV5-1
cdr3_length: 13
j_call: TRBJ2-7
clone_size: -
d_call: TRBD1

cdr3_aa: CASSFPLGEQYF
cdr3_nt: TGTGCCAGCAGCTTCCCTTTGGGGGAGCAGTACTTC
v_call: TRBV11-3
cdr3_length: 12
j_call: TRBJ2-7
clone_size: few
d_call: -

cdr3_aa: CASSPGTRVTEQFF
cdr3_nt: TGTGCCAGCAGCCCAGGGACACGGGTTACTGAGCAGTTCTTC
v_call: TRBV11-2
cdr3_length: 14
j_call: TRBJ2-1
clone_size: once
d_call: -

cdr3_aa: CASSAPATKDYGYTF
cdr3_nt: TGTGCCAGCAGTGCCCCCGCTACTAAGGACTATGGCTACACCTTC
v_call: TRBV5-6
cdr3_length: 15
j_call: TRBJ1-2
clone_size: few
d_call: -

cdr3_aa: CASSPLAGAINEQFF
cdr3_nt: TGTGCCAGCAGTCCCCTAGCGGGAGCTATAAATGAGCAGTTCTTC
v_call: TRBV6-1
cdr3_length: 15
j_call: TRBJ2-1
clone_size: -
d_call: TRBD2

cdr3_aa: CASSQGGLGNTIYF
cdr3_nt: TGTGCCAGCAGTCAGGGAGGGCTCGGAAACACCATATATTTT
v_call: TRBV6-6
cdr3_length: 14
j_call: TRBJ1-3
clone_size: few
d_call: -

cdr3_aa: CASTLNPGTNEQYF
cdr3_nt: TGTGCCAGCACTCTTAACCCTGGGACAAATGAGCAGTACTTC
v_call: TRBV27
cdr3_length: 14
j_call: TRBJ2-7
clone_size: once
d_call: -

cdr3_aa: CASSLDAMNTEAFF
cdr3_nt: TGTGCCAGCAGCCTCGACGCCATGAACACTGAAGCTTTCTTT
v_call: TRBV6-1
cdr3_length: 14
j_call: TRBJ1-1
clone_size: once
d_call: -

cdr3_aa: CASSQESVTFNTGELFF
cdr3_nt: TGTGCCAGCAGCCAAGAGTCCGTGACCTTTAACACCGGGGAGCTGTTTTTT
v_call: TRBV4-2
cdr3_length: 17
j_call: TRBJ2-2
clone_size: -
d_call: -

cdr3_aa: CATAGLETQYF
cdr3_nt: TGTGCTACAGCTGGGTTGGAGACCCAGTACTTC
v_call: TRBV15
cdr3_length: 11
j_call: TRBJ2-5
clone_size: -
d_call: -

cdr3_aa: CASSHQGYGTDTQYF
cdr3_nt: TGTGCCAGCAGCCATCAGGGGTACGGCACAGATACGCAGTATTTT
v_call: TRBV2
cdr3_length: 15
j_call: TRBJ2-3
clone_size: -
d_call: -

cdr3_aa: CASSLGGAHGYTF
cdr3_nt: TGTGCCAGCAGCTTAGGGGGGGCCCATGGCTACACCTTC
v_call: TRBV7-8
cdr3_length: 13
j_call: TRBJ1-2
clone_size: -
d_call: -

cdr3_aa: CSVGVPGANVLTF
cdr3_nt: TGCAGCGTTGGTGTCCCTGGGGCCAACGTCCTGACTTTC
v_call: TRBV29-1
cdr3_length: 13
j_call: TRBJ2-6
clone_size: -
d_call: -

cdr3_aa: CASSRGGLGRGTDTQYF
cdr3_nt: TGCGCCAGCAGCCGAGGCGGCCTCGGGAGAGGGACAGATACGCAGTATTTT
v_call: TRBV4-1
cdr3_length: 17
j_call: TRBJ2-3
clone_size: -
d_call: -

cdr3_aa: CASSYTQGSGNTIYF
cdr3_nt: TGTGCCAGCAGTTACACGCAGGGGTCTGGAAACACCATATATTTT
v_call: TRBV6-6
cdr3_length: 15
j_call: TRBJ1-3
clone_size: -
d_call: -

cdr3_aa: CASSFSGSLSMQYF
cdr3_nt: TGTGCCAGCAGTTTTAGCGGGAGTTTGAGTATGCAGTACTTC
v_call: TRBV27
cdr3_length: 14
j_call: TRBJ2-5
clone_size: -
d_call: TRBD2

cdr3_aa: CASSPGQGEGQPQHF
cdr3_nt: TGTGCCAGCTCACCCGGACAGGGGGAGGGGCAACCCCAGCATTTT
v_call: TRBV18
cdr3_length: 15
j_call: TRBJ1-5
clone_size: -
d_call: TRBD1

cdr3_aa: CASRGLYEQYF
cdr3_nt: TGTGCCAGCAGGGGCCTTTACGAGCAGTACTTC
v_call: TRBV25-1
cdr3_length: 11
j_call: TRBJ2-7
clone_size: -
d_call: -

cdr3_aa: CASRHDSGGIADTQYF
cdr3_nt: TGTGCCAGCAGACACGATAGTGGCGGAATCGCAGATACGCAGTATTTT
v_call: TRBV7-9
cdr3_length: 16
j_call: TRBJ2-3
clone_size: few
d_call: -